The T cell receptor beta chain under discussion was sequenced for a study of OX40 agonist ivuxolimab in advanced cancers. This clone was seen a handful of times. Per germline, CDR1 SGHNT and CDR2 YENEEA. The V segment lost 5 bases and the J segment 5 bases; nucleotides outside the gene matches: 13. The CDR3 sequence is 17 residues long. Data came from immunoSEQ multiplex PCR; TCRdb stores just in-frame clones and leaves some out. The sample has around 37,000 clones; roughly 76% are singletons. The TCR originated in an adult with an advanced solid tumor such as melanoma, head and neck, liver or kidney cancer. The chain links TRBV11-3 to TRBJ2-2; 8 nucleotides align to TRBD2. The sample in question was CD4+ or CD8+ T cells sorted from blood, obtained in a trial of the OX40 agonist ivuxolimab. The CDR3 DNA is TGTGCCAGCAGCCCCAGGGCGTCGGCGGGGGGAACCGGGGAGCTGTTTTTT. This encodes CASSPRASAGGTGELFF.